This passage covers 4 T cell receptor beta chains from one sample sequenced in a study of T cell repertoires in cytomegalovirus infection. One entry per CDR3 protein results from TCRdb running MiXCR on the reads. The sample lists approximately 700,000 distinct CDR3 sequences, roughly 36% occurring once. The specimen was PBMCs. The receptors derive from a human donor in good health (CMV status not recorded). Some clones in this sample may be carry-over from other donors' samples.

The chain carries TRBV12-3 or TRBV12-4 and TRBJ1-2, with no clear D. The CDR3 spans 15 residues. V dropped 4 bases and J dropped 0 bases, with 12 bases sitting between them. CDR3 loop: CASSSTDGANYGYTF. As DNA, the CDR3 is TGTGCCAGCAGTTCAACTGACGGAGCTAACTATGGCTACACCTTC.

This chain links TRBV20-1 with TRBJ2-5; TRBD2 matches 7 bases. The CDR3 sequence is 15 residues long. Per germline, CDR1 DFQATT and CDR2 SNEGSKA (reference sequence). V lost 1 base, J lost 4 bases, and 9 bases stayed unmatched. Written as DNA, the CDR3 is TGCAGTGCTAGAGCTATGGGAGGGAGGGGAGAGACCCAGTACTTC. Translating it yields CSARAMGGRGETQYF.

This clonotype turned up a few times. This rearrangement joins TRBV10-3 to TRBJ1-2; D is perhaps TRBD1 (6 bases). The germline V gene encodes CDR1 ENHRY and CDR2 SYGVKD. There are 17 residues in the CDR3. The ends were cut back, 10 bases at V and 0 bases at J, with 24 bases in the middle. The CDR3 loop reads CATQKRDILGSNYGYTF. The CDR3 nucleotides read TGTGCCACCCAAAAGCGGGACATCTTAGGGTCTAACTATGGCTACACCTTC.

The chain employs TRBV6-6 and TRBJ1-5, with TRBD1 matching over 10 bases. V dropped 2 bases and J dropped 7; count of bases not matched to a gene: 5. This CDR3 comprises 15 residues. Germline CDR1 and CDR2: MNHNY and SVGAGI (reference sequence). This CDR3 reads CASSYGGTGEQPQHF. The CDR3 DNA reads as TGTGCCAGCAGTTACGGAGGGACAGGGGAGCAGCCCCAGCATTTT.